This TCR beta chain was captured by sequencing in a study of shared clonotypes between healthy human individuals (dated by TCRdb to 2019 to 2021). Background for the entire study: The cohort comprised a couple of women and a few men aged 18 to 49 years. For each donor, CD4 naive and CD4 memory were each run on three plates, CD8 naive on two plates, and CD8 memory on one plate. To estimate repertoire size and how much clonotypes are shared between individuals, the study performed deep sequencing of blood TCR repertoires from about five healthy adults. Libraries were prepared and TCR repertoires were sequenced by different laboratories using diverse techniques, in order to increase sequencing depth and limit assay-specific biases. Per donor, leukapheresis produced somewhere between about 0.8 and 9 billion PBMCs.

CD8 naive samples were CD45RO-negative cells positively selected for CCR7, giving a CD45RA+CCR7+ population that excluded TemRA cells. The donors were healthy, HIV-negative adults with no recently reported acute infections or vaccinations. Only Caucasian adults living in Nashville, Tennessee, USA were represented among the donors. After blood collection by leukapheresis, PBMCs were isolated using Ficoll-Histopaque density gradient centrifugation and then cryopreserved in the vapor phase of liquid nitrogen. Analytical flow cytometry was used to check the purity and quantity of every magnetically sorted T cell population. From each sorted fraction, genomic DNA was isolated and quantified by UV absorbance on a Nanodrop 2000c. Summary of the overall study and its limitations: Clonotypes shared by all four sorted-subset donors showed higher generation probabilities than non-shared clonotypes. Based on pairwise subsampling, the degree of clonotype sharing among donors was expected to be affected by sequencing depth. Because the study included only a small number of donors, the genetic and exposure-history diversity represented was limited. When several donors were compared, the shared fraction of clonotypes was about 5.4% for naive CD4, approximately 3.5% for naive CD8, 2% to 2.5% for memory CD4, and 0.35% to 0.5% for memory CD8. Naive subsets generally had larger estimated clonotype richness than memory subsets. Sampling was restricted to blood, and TCR repertoires in tissue are likely to differ from TCR repertoires in blood. Rarefaction of sorted-subset datasets indicated incomplete sequencing despite the large sequencing depth.

Using the deep immunoSEQ assay, multiplex PCR amplified TCR CDR3 regions from genomic DNA. Extracted genomic DNA from each cell subset was distributed evenly across all wells of several immunoSEQ 96-well plates, and each plate was treated as a replicate. For sorted subsets, 200 to 250 ng of genomic DNA, equivalent to roughly 33,000 T cell genomes, went into each replicate PCR. Purified libraries were quantified with a Qubit 3.0 fluorometer, sized on a Bioanalyzer 2100, and re-quantified with the KAPA Library Quantification kit. Each immunoSEQ 96-well plate was sequenced on its own single-read 150-cycle Illumina NextSeq 550 flow cell. In the original analysis: The immunoSEQ output contained only junctional sequences without quality scores, so filtering could not match that applied to full-length reads. Sequences were annotated with PyIR, a Python wrapper for IgBLAST v1.9, and V/J genes and CDR3 were assigned using IMGT germline references. Reads were filtered out if the reads had weak V/J assignments (E-value above 1e-6), no CDR3, stop codons, out-of-frame junctions, or ambiguous translated residues. V3J clonotypes were defined by identical inferred V gene, J gene, and CDR3 amino acid sequence. Percentage overlap between repertoires was computed as shared unique clonotypes divided by the size of the smaller repertoire. Repertoire richness was assessed with RTK rarefaction, the Chao1 estimator, and Recon v2.1 estimates of unobserved clonotypes. Generation probabilities were computed with OLGA for all TCRbeta clonotypes obtained by the gDNA method from several donors. TCRdb's version of the immuneACCESS table is confined to in-frame rearrangements and falls short of the full clone set. An unresolved V gene accounts for under half of the shortfall where checked; the remainder is of unknown origin. V and J calls plus clone size are reproduced from that table; the DNA served to infer D and trimming. The sample contains around 2,000,000 clones, 90% to 95% of them found a single time. Jointly, the top ten make up about 1.5% of the sample.

As concerns this clone: Its specific antigen is unknown. No base-level quality is on record; no much larger clone is a single base apart.

Deletion took 0 bases off V and 2 bases off J, with a span of 9 bases between the germline ends. The CDR3 measures 14 amino acids from cysteine to phenylalanine. CDR3 DNA is the only sequence kept; it has 42 bases, read in frame from the first base. CDR1 and CDR2, per the germline V gene, are SGDLS and YYNGEE. The chain is made from TRBV9 and TRBJ2-7, with the D gene call left open. Sequencing was performed on naive CD8+ T cells from PBMCs. The sample's cell subset or site label, in plain terms: CD45RA+CCR7+. The sequence was obtained from a man between 18 and 29 years old in good health. Some clones in this sample may be carry-over from other donors' samples. The DNA sequence is given as TGTGCCAGCAGCGTAGGACCGTTCACCTACGAGCAGTACTTC. The translation is CASSVGPFTYEQYF.